A selection of T cell receptor beta chains follows, all from one sample in a study of T cell responses to AZD1222 COVID-19 vaccine. Profiling relied on immunoSEQ multiplex PCR, and the TCRdb table lists in-frame clones only, not all of them. The sample has 200,000 or so clones, 87% seen once. Specimen: peripheral blood, collected on day 0 of MenACWY control vaccination. Receptors were obtained from an adult in good health. CDR3s include the opening cysteine and the closing phenylalanine or tryptophan. A D gene is named only where the DNA matches it firmly. Where a row states a size, it is once, few, many or the class of an expanded clone; other rows omit it.

TRBD2	NA	TRBJ2-2	TRBV12-5	CASGLDLTSGNTGELFF	TGTGCTAGTGGTCTGGATTTGACTAGCGGGAACACCGGGGAGCTGTTTTTT
NA	NA	TRBJ2-1	TRBV7-9	CASSPRDRSYNEQFF	TGTGCCAGCAGCCCCAGGGATAGGTCCTACAATGAGCAGTTCTTC
NA	NA	TRBJ1-1	TRBV9	CASSPGRRFLTNTEAFF	TGTGCCAGCAGCCCCGGCAGGCGTTTTCTTACGAACACTGAAGCTTTCTTT
NA	NA	TRBJ1-1	TRBV6-5	CASSYGPPPNTEAFF	TGTGCCAGCAGTTATGGGCCGCCACCGAACACTGAAGCTTTCTTT
NA	NA	TRBJ2-7	TRBV12-3/TRBV12-4	CASSLSGEIKQYF	TGTGCCAGCAGTTTATCGGGAGAGATAAAGCAGTACTTC
NA	NA	TRBJ1-1	TRBV13	CASSPSTGRTEAFF	TGTGCCAGCAGCCCCAGTACAGGGAGGACTGAAGCTTTCTTT
NA	NA	TRBJ1-2	TRBV6-5	CASSLAGDGYTF	TGTGCCAGCAGTTTGGCGGGCGATGGCTACACCTTC
NA	NA	TRBJ2-7	TRBV25-1	CASRRAEQYF	TGTGCCAGCAGGAGGGCCGAGCAGTACTTC
TRBD1	NA	TRBJ2-7	TRBV5-5	CASRSPGQGSGEQYF	TGTGCCAGCAGATCCCCGGGACAGGGATCTGGCGAGCAGTACTTC
NA	NA	TRBJ2-3	TRBV4-1	CASSQVGPGNTDTQYF	TGCGCCAGCAGCCAAGTGGGGCCGGGGAACACAGATACGCAGTATTTT
NA	NA	TRBJ1-1	TRBV28	CASSLSRGWAFF	TGTGCCAGCAGTTTATCCAGGGGTTGGGCTTTCTTT
TRBD1	NA	TRBJ2-5	TRBV19	CASSSTGDETQYF	TGTGCCAGTAGTAGCACAGGGGACGAGACCCAGTACTTC
NA	NA	TRBJ1-1	TRBV12-3/TRBV12-4	CASTLGGDGEAFF	TGTGCCAGCACCCTAGGGGGGGACGGTGAAGCTTTCTTT
NA	NA	TRBJ2-3	TRBV6-4	CASSDRAQGPDTQYF	TGTGCCAGCAGTGACCGGGCCCAGGGTCCAGATACGCAGTATTTT
TRBD2	NA	TRBJ2-1	TRBV7-9	CASSRLASDEQFF	TGTGCCAGCAGCCGACTAGCGTCGGATGAGCAGTTCTTC
NA	NA	TRBJ1-3	TRBV7-9	CASSASGGSGNTIYF	TGTGCCAGCAGCGCGAGCGGTGGCTCTGGAAACACCATATATTTT
NA	NA	TRBJ2-3	TRBV2	CARSVLTDTQYF	TGTGCCAGAAGCGTGCTCACAGATACGCAGTATTTT
TRBD2	NA	TRBJ2-2	TRBV19	CASRQAGHTGELFF	TGTGCCAGTAGACAAGCGGGGCACACCGGGGAGCTGTTTTTT
NA	once	TRBJ2-4	TRBV28	CASSLSRGENIQYF	TGTGCCAGCAGTTTATCACGGGGCGAAAACATTCAGTACTTC
TRBD1	few	TRBJ2-7	TRBV18	CASSPPGQGTYEQYF	TGTGCCAGCTCACCACCGGGACAGGGTACTTACGAGCAGTACTTC
NA	NA	TRBJ2-7	TRBV20-1	CSASLREMYF	TGCAGTGCTAGTCTCCGAGAGATGTACTTC
NA	NA	TRBJ2-2	TRBV5-1	CASSFRRTGTGELFF	TGCGCCAGCAGCTTCCGCCGGACGGGCACCGGGGAGCTGTTTTTT
TRBD1	NA	TRBJ1-2	TRBV4-1	CASSPSTGTYGYTF	TGCGCCAGCAGCCCATCGACAGGGACCTATGGCTACACCTTC
NA	NA	TRBJ2-6	TRBV28	CASSLSGESGSGANVLTF	TGTGCCAGCAGTTTATCCGGAGAATCCGGCTCTGGGGCCAACGTCCTGACTTTC
NA	once	TRBJ1-2	TRBV3-1/TRBV3-2	CASSPWTQTDLGYTF	TGTGCCAGCAGCCCCTGGACACAAACCGACCTTGGCTACACCTTC
NA	NA	TRBJ2-7	TRBV19	CASSSPQQGGPYEQYF	TGTGCCAGTAGTAGCCCCCAACAGGGTGGCCCCTACGAGCAGTACTTC
NA	NA	TRBJ2-5	TRBV5-1	CASSGSGSKTQYF	TGCGCCAGCAGTGGTTCAGGGAGTAAGACCCAGTACTTC
TRBD2	NA	TRBJ2-3	TRBV9	CASSVAGGGATDTQYF	TGTGCCAGCAGCGTAGCCGGCGGGGGGGCCACAGATACGCAGTATTTT
TRBD1	NA	TRBJ1-2	TRBV29-1	CSVALDRKNYGYTF	TGCAGCGTTGCCCTGGACAGGAAGAACTATGGCTACACCTTC
TRBD1	NA	TRBJ2-7	TRBV27	CASIRQGGNEQYF	TGTGCCAGCATCCGACAGGGGGGCAACGAGCAGTACTTC
NA	NA	TRBJ2-7	TRBV12-5	CASGLVSPRIGEQYF	TGTGCTAGTGGTTTGGTGAGCCCGCGGATTGGCGAGCAGTACTTC